This section outlines one T cell receptor beta chain sequence together with its context. TCRdb keeps only in-frame clones here, not all; method: immunoSEQ multiplex PCR. The sample includes roughly 90,000 clones, 75% to 90% of them seen just once. The data were taken from a study of blood T cell repertoires in COVID-19. As for the study in general: PBMCs, B-cell-depleted T cells, or T cells provided the cDNA or gDNA that made up the material.

Germline values: CDR1 MNHNY, CDR2 SVGAGI (reference sequence). The CDR3 sequence is 15 residues long. The V end lost 7 bases, the J end lost 8 bases, and 21 bases lay between the germline ends. The gene calls are TRBV6-6 and TRBJ1-3, with D possibly being TRBD1 (6 bases). This TCR was sampled from a woman over 75 with active COVID-19. Sequencing input: peripheral blood. The CDR3, as DNA: TGTGCCAGCACTGAGGGGGAAAACATGTCGGACACCATATATTTT. Translating gives CASTEGENMSDTIYF.